This is a list of T cell receptor beta chains from one sample in a study of blood T cell repertoires in COVID-19. Only in-frame clones appear in the TCRdb table, and some are missing; sequencing was by immunoSEQ multiplex PCR. There are around 100,000 clones in the sample; approximately 84% occur only once, and approximately 6.5% lies in the top ten. The sample taken for sequencing was peripheral blood. Receptor source: a man between 60 and 75 years old with acute or convalescent COVID-19. Both conserved end residues are part of each CDR3. A D gene is named only where the DNA matches it firmly. Only part of the rows carry a size: once, few, many, or a class if the clone is expanded.

V gene	J gene	clone size	D gene	CDR3 DNA	CDR3 protein
TRBV28	TRBJ1-6	-	-	TGTGCCAGCAGTTCTAGTAGGACACTGAACGGTTCACCCCTCCACTTT	CASSSSRTLNGSPLHF
TRBV7-2	TRBJ2-7	-	TRBD2	TGTGCCAGCAGCTCGTCTCGGGGAGCGGGGGTCCTCTACGAGCAGTACTTC	CASSSSRGAGVLYEQYF
TRBV9	TRBJ1-2	-	-	TGTGCCAGCAGCCCAGACGGGGGTACCTATGGCTACACCTTC	CASSPDGGTYGYTF
TRBV6-5	TRBJ1-2	-	-	TGTGCCAGCAGTTACTCGGGCCGGACCCTGGGAGACGGCTACACCTTC	CASSYSGRTLGDGYTF
TRBV11-2	TRBJ1-1	-	TRBD1	TGTGCCAGCAGCCCTGGACAGGGGCGAGTGAACACTGAAGCTTTCTTT	CASSPGQGRVNTEAFF
TRBV3-1/TRBV3-2	TRBJ2-5	-	TRBD2	TGTGCCAGCAGCCTAGGCCCGGCGGGGGGAGGGCAAGAGACCCAGTACTTC	CASSLGPAGGGQETQYF
TRBV19	TRBJ1-5	-	-	TGTGCCAGTAGTATCGGGGGGCAGTTCCCTAATCAGCCCCAGCATTTT	CASSIGGQFPNQPQHF
TRBV5-4	TRBJ1-2	-	TRBD1	TGTGCCAGCAGCTCAGGGACAGGGGGCAATTATGGCTACACCTTC	CASSSGTGGNYGYTF
TRBV7-8	TRBJ1-6	medium-sized	-	TGTGCCAGCAGCTTAGATATGAGGGACTTCAGCTCCTATAATTCACCCCTCCACTTT	CASSLDMRDFSSYNSPLHF
TRBV5-5	TRBJ1-5	-	TRBD1	TGTGCCAGCAGCTTTGGACAGGGCCAGAATCAGCCCCAGCATTTT	CASSFGQGQNQPQHF
TRBV5-4	TRBJ2-7	-	TRBD2	TGTGCCAGCAGCGGTCCCGGGACTAGCGGGGGGATCTACGAGCAGTACTTC	CASSGPGTSGGIYEQYF
TRBV10-3	TRBJ1-2	-	-	TGTGCCATCAGGGGGCAGGGTGCTAACTATGGCTACACCTTC	CAIRGQGANYGYTF
TRBV9	TRBJ2-7	-	TRBD1	TGTGCCAGCAGTGGACAGGGTGCCGAGCAGTACTTC	CASSGQGAEQYF
TRBV27	TRBJ2-1	few	-	TGTGCCAGCAGTCCGAATGGCGGGGACAATGAGCAGTTCTTC	CASSPNGGDNEQFF
TRBV9	TRBJ2-1	-	-	TGTGCCAGCAGTGTGGCCCCGGGGACATCCTCCTACAATGAGCAGTTCTTC	CASSVAPGTSSYNEQFF
TRBV30	TRBJ2-1	-	-	TGTGCCTGGGATACTAACAGGTACAATGAGCAGTTCTTC	CAWDTNRYNEQFF
TRBV6-5	TRBJ2-3	-	TRBD2	TGTGCCAGCGGGACTAGCGGGGGGGCAGATACGCAGTATTTT	CASGTSGGADTQYF
TRBV7-3	TRBJ2-7	-	-	TGTGCCAGCAGCTCTACCGGGACTGTATCCTACGAGCAGTACTTC	CASSSTGTVSYEQYF
TRBV19	TRBJ1-5	-	TRBD1	TGTGCCAGTAGTTTTGGGACAGCCCAAAATCAGCCCCAGCATTTT	CASSFGTAQNQPQHF
TRBV6-5	TRBJ2-2	once	TRBD1	TGTGCCAGCAGTCAGTGGACAGGGAACACCGGGGAGCTGTTTTTT	CASSQWTGNTGELFF
TRBV7-2	TRBJ2-3	-	-	TGTGCCAGCAGCGCAAGGCGCGGGGAGAGCACAGATACGCAGTATTTT	CASSARRGESTDTQYF
TRBV7-6	TRBJ2-7	-	-	TGTGCCAGCAGCGGGGACATGTCCGAGCAGTACTTC	CASSGDMSEQYF
TRBV28	TRBJ2-7	-	TRBD2	TGTGCCAGCAGTCGCCCCGTGGGGGGGACCTACGAGCAGTACTTC	CASSRPVGGTYEQYF
TRBV2	TRBJ1-6	-	TRBD1	TGTGCCAGCAGCGTGGAGGCAGGGGGTTCACCCCTCCACTTT	CASSVEAGGSPLHF
TRBV6-5	TRBJ1-3	once	TRBD1	TGTGCCAGCAGTCGGACAGGGAGCTCTGGAAACACCATATATTTT	CASSRTGSSGNTIYF
TRBV4-2	TRBJ1-2	-	TRBD1	TGTGCCAGCAGCCAAGATAGGGCGGACAGGGGACTGGTTGGCTACACCTTC	CASSQDRADRGLVGYTF
TRBV29-1	TRBJ1-1	-	-	TGCAGCGTCCAAGGGGCGTCGGTGAACACTGAAGCTTTCTTT	CSVQGASVNTEAFF
TRBV5-1	TRBJ1-1	-	TRBD1	TGCGCCAGCAGCTTGAGAGGGGGCCAGGTATACACTGAAGCTTTCTTT	CASSLRGGQVYTEAFF
TRBV6-9	TRBJ2-5	-	TRBD2	TGTGCCAGGGGGGGGAAACGGACACGGCGAAAGGACCAAGAGACCCAGTACTTC	CARGGKRTRRKDQETQYF
TRBV6-5	TRBJ1-2	-	TRBD1	TGTGCCAGCACTTCACAGACAGGGGGCTATGGCTACACCTTC	CASTSQTGGYGYTF
TRBV5-6	TRBJ1-1	-	-	TGTGCCAGCAGCTTGGCTCTTGGACAGAACACTGAAGCTTTCTTT	CASSLALGQNTEAFF
TRBV12-5	TRBJ2-2	-	-	TGTGCTAGTGGAAAAACAGGGCTGGCCACCGGGGAGCTGTTTTTT	CASGKTGLATGELFF
TRBV18	TRBJ1-1	-	TRBD1	TGTGCCAGCTCAGCTACCGCTATCTCCGGGACAGGGCATCACACTGAAGCTTTCTTT	CASSATAISGTGHHTEAFF
TRBV14	TRBJ1-6	-	TRBD1	TGTGCCAGCAGCCCAAGACAGGGTCTTTATAATTCACCCCTCCACTTT	CASSPRQGLYNSPLHF
TRBV6-5	TRBJ1-1	-	-	TGTGCCAGCAGCTACGGTACCGGGGGAAGGAACACTGAAGCTTTCTTT	CASSYGTGGRNTEAFF
TRBV7-8	TRBJ1-2	-	-	TGTGCCAGCAGCTTAGAGGACAGCCTTGGGGACACCTTC	CASSLEDSLGDTF
TRBV12-5	TRBJ2-6	-	TRBD1	TGTGCTAGTGGTTTCAGGGGACAGACACTTCTTCAAGGGGCCAACGTCCTGACTTTC	CASGFRGQTLLQGANVLTF
TRBV3-1/TRBV3-2	TRBJ2-2	-	TRBD1	TGTGCCAGCAGCCAAGGATGGAAGAGGACAGGCGACCGGGCCGGGGAGCTGTTTTTT	CASSQGWKRTGDRAGELFF
TRBV4-1	TRBJ1-5	few	TRBD1	TGCGCCAGCAGCCAAGAAGCGGCTCAGGGGGCTCGTCAGCCCCAGCATTTT	CASSQEAAQGARQPQHF
TRBV9	TRBJ2-7	few	-	TGTGCCAGCAGCTTGCAGGGGTGGGGATACGAGCAGTACTTC	CASSLQGWGYEQYF
TRBV9	TRBJ1-1	-	TRBD1	TGTGCCAGCAGCGCCTCCGACAGGGGGTACACTGAAGCTTTCTTT	CASSASDRGYTEAFF